Described below is a single T cell receptor beta chain sequence and its context. Its specificity is unknown. These data originate in a study of cytomegalovirus exposure and HLA in healthy donors. General study results and limits: It was assumed in the presence/absence analyses that sequencing depth was roughly uniform across donors.

V lost 4 bases and J lost 0, with 13 bases in between. This CDR3 comprises 15 residues. Germline values: CDR1 GTSNPN, CDR2 SVGIG (reference sequence). PCR involved 60 Vbeta and 13 Jbeta primers. Using immunoSEQ multiplex PCR, the repertoire was profiled, and TCRdb retains in-frame clones only, with some absent. Among 75,000 to 90,000 clones listed, around 70% were seen once. The sample was PBMCs. The chain couples TRBV30 to TRBJ1-3; a possible D gene is TRBD1 (5 bases). The TCR originated in a man aged 25 to 40 in good health and CMV-seropositive. CDR3 in DNA: TGTGCCTGGAATAGCCTGGGGCGCTCTGGAAACACCATATATTTT. It yields the protein CAWNSLGRSGNTIYF.